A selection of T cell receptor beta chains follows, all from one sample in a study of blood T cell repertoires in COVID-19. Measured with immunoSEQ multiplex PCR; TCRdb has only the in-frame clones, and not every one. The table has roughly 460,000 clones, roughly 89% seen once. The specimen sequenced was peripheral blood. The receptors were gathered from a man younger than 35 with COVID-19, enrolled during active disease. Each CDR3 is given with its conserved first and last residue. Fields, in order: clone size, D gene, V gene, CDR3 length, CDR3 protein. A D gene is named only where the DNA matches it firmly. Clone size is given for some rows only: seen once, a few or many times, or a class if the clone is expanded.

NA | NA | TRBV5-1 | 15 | CASSSDRGAREKLFF
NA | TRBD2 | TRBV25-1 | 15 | CASSGTLAGDVEQYF
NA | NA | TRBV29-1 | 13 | CSVETLMNTEAFF
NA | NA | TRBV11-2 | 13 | CASSLVDRRKAFF
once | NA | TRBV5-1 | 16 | CASSLGAEAVPGKLFF
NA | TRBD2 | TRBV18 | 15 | CASSPGSGSGYEQYF
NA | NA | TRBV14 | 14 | CASSHESGVYGYTF
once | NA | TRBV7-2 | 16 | CASSSLPGTRDAKLFF
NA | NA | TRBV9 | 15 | CASSSLQSSGNTIYF
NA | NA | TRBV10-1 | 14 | CASSDPGYTDTQYF
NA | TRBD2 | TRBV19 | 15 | CASSPGLAGGNEQYF
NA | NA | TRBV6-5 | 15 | CASSQHWGVGETQYF
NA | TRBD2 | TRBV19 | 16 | CASSSSGVSSYNEQFF
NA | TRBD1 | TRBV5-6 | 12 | CASSLTGDEQYF
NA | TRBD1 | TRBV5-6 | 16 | CASSKPETGLLHGYTF
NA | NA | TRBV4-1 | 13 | CASSHAPGYGYTF
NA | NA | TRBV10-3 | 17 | CAISESLPGPIYYEQYF
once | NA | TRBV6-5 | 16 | CASSYSGRFVNEKLFF